A single sample is the source of the 2 T cell receptor beta chains below, sequenced in a study of blood T cell repertoires in COVID-19 (dated by TCRdb to 2019 to 2021). Libraries were constructed by the immunoSEQ multiplex PCR assay. The immuneACCESS repertoire file appears here via TCRdb, limited to in-frame rearrangements. These files lack a portion of the clones; in checked studies, under half of the deficit traces to unresolved V genes, and the cause of the others is not known. The sample profile shows about 130,000 clones; roughly 80% of them were found once. The ten largest account for 2% to 2.5% of the sample. Sequenced: PBMCs or T cells enriched from blood (not recorded which). These receptors all stem from a man aged 40-50 years with acute COVID-19.

V is TRBV5-8 and J is TRBJ1-5; 8 bases line up with TRBD1. The V segment lost 5 bases and the J segment 7 bases; nucleotides outside the gene matches: 11. Germline V lookup: CDR1 SGHTS, CDR2 YDEGEE. CDR3 size: 15 residues. The CDR3 reads CASSGGDRPEQPQHF. The CDR3 DNA reads TGTGCCAGCAGTGGGGGGGACAGGCCGGAACAGCCCCAGCATTTT.

This chain uses TRBV6-1 with TRBJ2-7; 9 bases are shared with TRBD1. J was trimmed by 2 bases and V by 3 bases; bases with no gene match: 2. This CDR3 is 14 amino acids long. Germline loops: CDR1 MNHNS, CDR2 SASEGT. As DNA, the CDR3 is TGTGCCAGCAGTGAGGGGACAGGGCCCTACGAGCAGTACTTC. Translated, it gives CASSEGTGPYEQYF.